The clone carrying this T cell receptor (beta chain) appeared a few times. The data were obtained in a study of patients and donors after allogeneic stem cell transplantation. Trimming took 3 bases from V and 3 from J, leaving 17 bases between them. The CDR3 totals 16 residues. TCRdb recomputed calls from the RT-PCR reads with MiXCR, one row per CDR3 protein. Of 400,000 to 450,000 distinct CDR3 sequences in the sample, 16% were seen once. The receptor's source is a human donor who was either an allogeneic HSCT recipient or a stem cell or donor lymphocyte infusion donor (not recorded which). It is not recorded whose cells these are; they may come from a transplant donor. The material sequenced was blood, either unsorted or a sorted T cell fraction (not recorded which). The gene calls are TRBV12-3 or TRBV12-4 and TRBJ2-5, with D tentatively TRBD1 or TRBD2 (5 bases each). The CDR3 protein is CASSFSGPLGKETQYF. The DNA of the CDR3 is TGTGCCAGCAGTTTCTCGGGACCCTTGGGAAAAGAGACCCAGTACTTC.